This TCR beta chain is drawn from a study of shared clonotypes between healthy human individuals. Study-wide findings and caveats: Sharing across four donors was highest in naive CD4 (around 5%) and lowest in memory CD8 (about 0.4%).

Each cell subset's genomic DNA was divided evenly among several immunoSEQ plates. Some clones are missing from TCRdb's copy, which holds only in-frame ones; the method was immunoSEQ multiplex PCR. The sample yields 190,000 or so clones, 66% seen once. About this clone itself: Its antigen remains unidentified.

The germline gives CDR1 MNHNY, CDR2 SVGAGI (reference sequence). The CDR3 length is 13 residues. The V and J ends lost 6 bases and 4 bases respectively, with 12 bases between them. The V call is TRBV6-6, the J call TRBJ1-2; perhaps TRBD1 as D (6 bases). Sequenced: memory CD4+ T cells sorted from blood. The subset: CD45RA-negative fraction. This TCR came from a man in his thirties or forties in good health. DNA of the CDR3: TGTGCCAGCAGCACAGGACAGTTCTATGGCTACACCTTC. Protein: CASSTGQFYGYTF.